This T cell receptor (beta chain) was sequenced during a study of control samples from healthy donors and cancer patients (dated by TCRdb to 2020 to 2021). Libraries were constructed by the immunoSEQ multiplex PCR assay. Here the immuneACCESS table is served through TCRdb, limited to in-frame sequences with V and J called. Missing clones are a known gap in these copies; in checked studies unresolved V genes cover under half, and the rest lacks a known reason. In all, the sample holds about 97,000 clones, and around 89% of those were seen once. The top ten clonotypes cover 7.8% of the sample. To note about this clone: No cognate antigen has been identified for it. Within one base of it there is no much larger clone, and no base qualities were kept.

This clonotype was sampled from a man aged 25-40 years in good health. The specimen sequenced was blood.

In nucleotides, the sequence is TGCGCCAGCGGCCCCCTCGCCCGGGAGATTAGACATGAGCAGTTCTTC. Its translation is CASGPLAREIRHEQFF. The rearranged chain carries TRBV23-1 and TRBJ2-1; TRBD2 is perhaps the D gene, given 6 matching bases. TRBV23-1 is identified as an open reading frame with a role that is uncertain. Measured from the cysteine to the phenylalanine, the CDR3 is 16 residues long. The sequence is cut down to CDR3 DNA, 48 bases in frame from base 1. V is reduced by 8 bases and J by 8 bases, leaving a spacing of 25 bases between them.